A single T cell receptor (beta chain) is shown here with its context. This sample was taken from a study of blood T cell repertoires in COVID-19. Across the whole study: From T cells, B-cell-depleted T cells, or PBMCs came the material, which was cDNA or gDNA.

The CDR3 sequence is 15 residues long. CDR1 is SGHAT and CDR2 is FQNNGV in the germline V gene. Trimming shortened V by 2 bases and J by 2 bases, and 10 bases separated the two germline ends. Authors' analysis steps: Nucleated cell number was recorded as an estimate derived from reference gene primer amplification. Produced via immunoSEQ multiplex PCR; TCRdb's table is partial and in-frame only. V and J calls and clone size are those listed in that table; D and trimming were worked out from the DNA. Of 150,000 or so clones in the sample, about 90% were seen once. The TCR was taken from a human donor in a cohort sampled during active COVID-19. The rearrangement joins TRBV11-2 to TRBJ1-5, with D tentatively TRBD1 (6 bases). Material: peripheral blood. CDR3 nucleotides: TGTGCCAGCAGCTTATCAGGGGCGGGCAATCAGCCCCAGCATTTT. Its translation: CASSLSGAGNQPQHF.